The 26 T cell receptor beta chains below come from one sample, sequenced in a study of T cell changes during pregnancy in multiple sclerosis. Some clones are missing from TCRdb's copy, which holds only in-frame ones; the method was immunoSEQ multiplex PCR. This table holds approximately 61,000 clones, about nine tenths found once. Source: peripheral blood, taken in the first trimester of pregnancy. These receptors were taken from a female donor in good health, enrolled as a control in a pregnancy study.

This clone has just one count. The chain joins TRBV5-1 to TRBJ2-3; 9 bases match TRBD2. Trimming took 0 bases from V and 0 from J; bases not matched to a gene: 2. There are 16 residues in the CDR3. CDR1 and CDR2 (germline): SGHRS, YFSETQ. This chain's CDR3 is CASSLGLAESTDTQYF. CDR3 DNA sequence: TGCGCCAGCAGCTTGGGACTAGCGGAAAGCACAGATACGCAGTATTTT.

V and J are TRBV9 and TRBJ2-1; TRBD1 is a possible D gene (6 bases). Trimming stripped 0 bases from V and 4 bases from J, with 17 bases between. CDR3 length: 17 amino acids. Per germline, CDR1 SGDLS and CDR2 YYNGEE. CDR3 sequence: CASSVAPTRGGYNEQFF. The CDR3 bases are TGTGCCAGCAGCGTAGCCCCTACTAGAGGGGGTTACAATGAGCAGTTCTTC.

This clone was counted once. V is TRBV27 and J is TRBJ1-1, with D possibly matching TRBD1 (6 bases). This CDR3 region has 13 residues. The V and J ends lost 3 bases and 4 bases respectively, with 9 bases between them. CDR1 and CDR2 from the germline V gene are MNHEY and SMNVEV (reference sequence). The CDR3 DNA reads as TGTGCCAGCAGTTTGCTAGGGGGCACTGAAGCTTTCTTT. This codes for CASSLLGGTEAFF.

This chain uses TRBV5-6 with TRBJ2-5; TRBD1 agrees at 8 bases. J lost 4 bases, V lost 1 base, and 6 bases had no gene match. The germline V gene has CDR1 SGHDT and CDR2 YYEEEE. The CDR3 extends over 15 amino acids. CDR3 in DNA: TGTGCCAGCAGCTTGTTTGGACAGGGAGGAGAGACCCAGTACTTC. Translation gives CASSLFGQGGETQYF.

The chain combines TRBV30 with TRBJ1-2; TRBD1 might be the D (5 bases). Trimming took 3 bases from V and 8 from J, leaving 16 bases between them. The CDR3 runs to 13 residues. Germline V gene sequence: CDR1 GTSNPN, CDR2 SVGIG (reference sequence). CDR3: CAWREQALWGYTF. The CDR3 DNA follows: TGTGCCTGGAGGGAACAGGCCCTGTGGGGCTACACCTTC.

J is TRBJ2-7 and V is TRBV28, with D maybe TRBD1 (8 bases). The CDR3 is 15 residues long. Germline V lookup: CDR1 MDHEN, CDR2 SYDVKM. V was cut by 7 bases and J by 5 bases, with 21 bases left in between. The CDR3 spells CASTLGGTGGDEQYF. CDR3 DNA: TGTGCCAGCACCCTAGGAGGCACAGGGGGGGACGAGCAGTACTTC.

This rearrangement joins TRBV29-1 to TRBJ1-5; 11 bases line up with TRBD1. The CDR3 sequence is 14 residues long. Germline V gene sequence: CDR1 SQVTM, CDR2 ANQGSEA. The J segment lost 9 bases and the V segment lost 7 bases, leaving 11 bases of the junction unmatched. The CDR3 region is CSAFFRDRGGPQHF. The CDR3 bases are TGCAGCGCTTTTTTCCGGGACAGGGGGGGGCCCCAGCATTTT.

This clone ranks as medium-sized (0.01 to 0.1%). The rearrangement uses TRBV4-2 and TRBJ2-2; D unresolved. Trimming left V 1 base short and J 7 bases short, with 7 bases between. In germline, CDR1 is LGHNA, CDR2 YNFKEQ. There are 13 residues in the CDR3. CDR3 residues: CASSQGDNGELFF. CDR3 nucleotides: TGTGCCAGCAGCCAAGGAGATAACGGGGAGCTGTTTTTT.

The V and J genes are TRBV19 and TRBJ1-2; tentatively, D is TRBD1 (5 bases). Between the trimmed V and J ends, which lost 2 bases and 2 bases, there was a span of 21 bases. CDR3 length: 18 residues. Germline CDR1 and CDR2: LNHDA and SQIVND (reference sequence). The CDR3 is CASSIRYRTSITNYGYTF. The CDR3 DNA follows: TGTGCCAGTAGTATAAGGTACCGGACAAGCATAACGAACTATGGCTACACCTTC.

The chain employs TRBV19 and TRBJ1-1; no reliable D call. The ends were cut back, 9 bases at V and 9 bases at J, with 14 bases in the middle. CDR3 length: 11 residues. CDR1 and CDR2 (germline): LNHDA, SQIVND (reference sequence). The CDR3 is CASLGARKAFF. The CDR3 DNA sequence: TGTGCCAGCCTTGGAGCAAGGAAAGCTTTCTTT.

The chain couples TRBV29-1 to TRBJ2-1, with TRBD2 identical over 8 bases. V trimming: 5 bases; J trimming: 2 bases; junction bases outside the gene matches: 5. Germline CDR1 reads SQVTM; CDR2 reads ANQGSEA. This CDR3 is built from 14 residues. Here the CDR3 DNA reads TGCAGCGTTTACGGCGGGAGGACCTACAATGAGCAGTTCTTC. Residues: CSVYGGRTYNEQFF.

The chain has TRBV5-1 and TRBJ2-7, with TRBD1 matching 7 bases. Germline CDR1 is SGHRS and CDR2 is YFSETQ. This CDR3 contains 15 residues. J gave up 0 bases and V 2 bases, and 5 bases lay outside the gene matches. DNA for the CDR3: TGCGCCAGCAGCTTATGGACAGGAATCTCCTACGAGCAGTACTTC. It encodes CASSLWTGISYEQYF.

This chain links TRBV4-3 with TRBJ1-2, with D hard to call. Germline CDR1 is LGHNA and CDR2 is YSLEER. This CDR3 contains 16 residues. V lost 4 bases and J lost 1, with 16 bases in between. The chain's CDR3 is CASSPEDSPNNYGYTF. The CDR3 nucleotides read TGCGCCAGCAGCCCGGAGGATAGCCCGAATAACTATGGCTACACCTTC.

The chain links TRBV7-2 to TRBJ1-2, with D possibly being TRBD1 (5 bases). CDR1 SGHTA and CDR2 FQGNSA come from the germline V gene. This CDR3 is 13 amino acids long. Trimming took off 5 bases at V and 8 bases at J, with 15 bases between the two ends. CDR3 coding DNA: TGTGCCAGCAGCACGCCCAGGGCCTACGGCTACACCTTC. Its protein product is CASSTPRAYGYTF.

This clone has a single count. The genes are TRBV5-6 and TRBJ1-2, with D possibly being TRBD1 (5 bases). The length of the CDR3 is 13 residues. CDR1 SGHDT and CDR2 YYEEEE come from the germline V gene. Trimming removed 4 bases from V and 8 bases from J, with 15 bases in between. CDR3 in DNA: TGTGCCAGCAGCCAGGGTGAGGTAGGCGGCTACACCTTC. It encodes CASSQGEVGGYTF. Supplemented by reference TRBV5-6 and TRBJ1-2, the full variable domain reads DAGVTQSPTHLIKTRGQQVTLRCSPKSGHDTVSWYQQALGQGPQFIFQYYEEEERQRGNFPDRFSGHQFPNYSSELNVNALLLGDSALYLCASSQGEVGGYTFGSGTRLTVV.

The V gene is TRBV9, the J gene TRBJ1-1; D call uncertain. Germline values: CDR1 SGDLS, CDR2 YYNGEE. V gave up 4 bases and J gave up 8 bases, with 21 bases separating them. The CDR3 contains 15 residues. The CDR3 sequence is CASSTRGSGPAEAFF. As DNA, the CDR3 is TGTGCCAGCAGCACCCGAGGATCCGGCCCGGCGGAAGCTTTCTTT.

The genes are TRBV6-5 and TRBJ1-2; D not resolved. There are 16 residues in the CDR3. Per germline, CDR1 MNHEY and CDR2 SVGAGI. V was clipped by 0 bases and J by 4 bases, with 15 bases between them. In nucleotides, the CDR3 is TGTGCCAGCAGTTACTCTGACCAGCCAGGAATCTATGGCTACACCTTC. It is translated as CASSYSDQPGIYGYTF.

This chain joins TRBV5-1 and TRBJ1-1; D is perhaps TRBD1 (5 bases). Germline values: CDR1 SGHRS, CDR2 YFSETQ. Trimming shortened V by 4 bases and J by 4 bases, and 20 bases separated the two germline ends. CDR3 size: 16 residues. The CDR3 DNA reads TGCGCCAGCAGCCTCGGGCAGGGTATCTCTACCACTGAAGCTTTCTTT. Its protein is CASSLGQGISTTEAFF.

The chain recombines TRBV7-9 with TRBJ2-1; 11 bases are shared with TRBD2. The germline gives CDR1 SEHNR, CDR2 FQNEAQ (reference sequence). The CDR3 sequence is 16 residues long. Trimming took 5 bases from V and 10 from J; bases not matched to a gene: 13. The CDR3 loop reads CASSPVAGGPSLEQFF. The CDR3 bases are TGTGCCAGCAGCCCCGTAGCGGGAGGGCCCTCACTCGAGCAGTTCTTC.

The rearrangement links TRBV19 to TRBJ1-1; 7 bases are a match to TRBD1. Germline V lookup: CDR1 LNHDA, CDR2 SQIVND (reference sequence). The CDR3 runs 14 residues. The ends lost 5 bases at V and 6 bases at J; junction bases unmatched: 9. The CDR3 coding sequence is TGTGCCAGTAGTGCCCTACAGGGGCTCGCTGAAGCTTTCTTT. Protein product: CASSALQGLAEAFF.

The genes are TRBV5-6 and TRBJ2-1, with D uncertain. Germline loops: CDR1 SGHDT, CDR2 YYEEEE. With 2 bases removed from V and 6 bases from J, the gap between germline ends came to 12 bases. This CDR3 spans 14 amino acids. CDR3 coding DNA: TGTGCCAGCAGCTTAACCTACGTTGGCAATGAGCAGTTCTTC. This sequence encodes CASSLTYVGNEQFF.

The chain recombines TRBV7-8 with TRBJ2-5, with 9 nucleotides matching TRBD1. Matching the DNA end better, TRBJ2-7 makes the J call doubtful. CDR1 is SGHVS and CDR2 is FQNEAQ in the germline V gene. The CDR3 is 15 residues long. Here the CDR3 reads CASGVPRDRVYEQYF. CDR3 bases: TGTGCCAGCGGCGTCCCCCGGGACAGGGTTTACGAGCAGTACTTC.

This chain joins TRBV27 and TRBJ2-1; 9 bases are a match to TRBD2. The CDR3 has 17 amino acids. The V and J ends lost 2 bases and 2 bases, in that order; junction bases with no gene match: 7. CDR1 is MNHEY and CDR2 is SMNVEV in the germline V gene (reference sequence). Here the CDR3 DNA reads TGTGCCAGCAGTTTAAGGTGGCTAGCGGGGACCTACAATGAGCAGTTCTTC. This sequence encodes CASSLRWLAGTYNEQFF.

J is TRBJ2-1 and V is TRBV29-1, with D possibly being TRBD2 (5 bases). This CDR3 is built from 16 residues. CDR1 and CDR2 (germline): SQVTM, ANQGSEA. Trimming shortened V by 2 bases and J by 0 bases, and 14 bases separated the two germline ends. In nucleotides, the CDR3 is TGCAGCGTTGAACCGCCTACTAGGAGCTCCTACAATGAGCAGTTCTTC. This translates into CSVEPPTRSSYNEQFF.

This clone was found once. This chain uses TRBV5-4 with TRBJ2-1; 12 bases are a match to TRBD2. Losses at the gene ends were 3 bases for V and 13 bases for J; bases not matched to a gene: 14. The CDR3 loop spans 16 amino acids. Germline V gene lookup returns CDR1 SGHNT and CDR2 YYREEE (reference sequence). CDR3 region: CASSSPKVTSGGLQFF. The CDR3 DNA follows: TGTGCCAGCAGCTCCCCTAAAGTGACTAGCGGGGGCCTACAGTTCTTC.

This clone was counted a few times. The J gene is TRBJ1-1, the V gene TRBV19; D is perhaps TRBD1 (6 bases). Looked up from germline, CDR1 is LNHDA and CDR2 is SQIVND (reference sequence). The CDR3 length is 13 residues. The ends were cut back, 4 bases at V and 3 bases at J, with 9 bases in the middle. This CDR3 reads CASSSWTDTEAFF. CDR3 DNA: TGTGCCAGTAGTAGCTGGACAGACACTGAAGCTTTCTTT.